A single sample gave rise to the 3 T cell receptor beta chains below, sequenced in a study of Graves' ophthalmopathy and Graves' hyperthyroidism. Amplifying from RNA transcripts, the study obtained TCR beta CDR3 regions. Second-round multiplex PCR came after first-round RT-PCR with HTBI primers. TCRdb ran MiXCR on the multiplex PCR reads and lists one entry per CDR3 protein. The profile shows around 1,200,000 distinct CDR3 sequences, about two fifths of them singletons. The sample consisted of peripheral blood or thyroid tissue (not recorded which). The receptor set was obtained from an adult man with Graves' hyperthyroidism.

This clonotype was detected only a few times. The gene calls are TRBV14 and TRBJ1-4; TRBD1 matches at 7 bases. J lost 7 bases, V lost 3 bases, and 8 bases had no gene match. This CDR3 spans 15 amino acids. The germline CDR1 and CDR2 sequences are SGHDN and FVKESK. The CDR3 protein is CASSQLTGRGEKLFF. The CDR3 DNA follows: TGTGCCAGCAGCCAGTTGACAGGGCGGGGTGAAAAACTGTTTTTT.

This clonotype was seen only a few times. The chain combines TRBV29-1 with TRBJ1-2; TRBD1 might be the D (6 bases). This CDR3 spans 12 amino acids. CDR1 SQVTM and CDR2 ANQGSEA come from the germline V gene. V was shortened by 4 bases and J by 6 bases, with 12 bases between the two germline ends. DNA for the CDR3: TGCAGCGTTGTCCAGACAGGTCATGGCTACACCTTC. Its protein product is CSVVQTGHGYTF.

This clonotype was recorded many times. This chain's CDR3 is CATSRDLGYTEAFF. CDR3 coding DNA: TGTGCCACCAGCAGAGATTTGGGGTACACTGAAGCTTTCTTT. The genes are TRBV15 and TRBJ1-1; D is unresolved. The CDR3 is 14 residues long. V was cut by 0 bases and J by 3 bases, with 8 bases left in between. CDR1 is LNHNV and CDR2 is YYDKDF in the germline V gene (reference sequence).